This TCR beta chain was found in a study of OX40 agonist ivuxolimab in advanced cancers. Overall study: Intravenous ivuxolimab was administered to patients every 2 weeks at 0.01 to 10 mg/kg.

Germline V CDR1 and CDR2: SGHRS, YFSETQ. The ends were cut back, 4 bases at V and 6 bases at J, with 5 bases in the middle. CDR3 length equals 12 residues. The repertoire was sequenced with immunoSEQ multiplex PCR; TCRdb's copy has only in-frame clones and lacks some. Seen here are some 74,000 clones, more than 75% observed once, and the top ten hold roughly 0.89%. The sequencing used CD4+ or CD8+ T cells sorted from blood, collected in a trial of the OX40 agonist ivuxolimab. The sequence derives from an adult with an advanced solid tumor such as melanoma, head and neck, liver or kidney cancer. The chain joins TRBV5-1 to TRBJ1-6, with a possible D match to TRBD1 (5 bases). The CDR3 here is CASSDSNSPLHF. CDR3 nucleotides: TGCGCCAGCAGCGACAGTAATTCACCCCTCCACTTT. Based on the CDR3 plus reference TRBV5-1 and TRBJ1-6, the full variable domain is KAGVTQTPRYLIKTRGQQVTLSCSPISGHRSVSWYQQTPGQGLQFLFEYFSETQRNKGNFPGRFSGRQFSNSRSEMNVSTLELGDSALYLCASSDSNSPLHFGNGTRLTVT.